This TCR beta chain appears in the sequencing data of a study of naive and memory T cell subsets (dated by TCRdb to 2017 to 2019). Some background on the complete study: The study applied an open-source, UMI-based TCR alpha and beta sequencing pipeline to sorted naive and memory peripheral blood T cell subsets. Complete agreement was observed between the functional CMV T cell responses and the IgG serology results. RNA was DNase-treated and reverse transcribed with TCR constant-region primers, mostly using SuperScript III.

TCR alpha and beta chain libraries were amplified separately from the second PCR step onward. Donor CMV status was determined by IFNgamma production from CD4+ T cells after overnight stimulation of fresh PBMCs with CMV viral lysate. CD4 T cells were positively selected using Miltenyi beads, after which CD8 T cells were positively selected from the CD4-negative fraction. After staining for CD3, CD4, CD8, CD45RA, CD27 and a live/dead dye, cells were sorted on a BD Aria II into four subsets based on CD45RA and CD27. Blood came from three healthy volunteers, each fractionated into CD4 and CD8 T cells and then into four differentiation subsets. Approximately 120 ml of peripheral blood was collected from each donor, and PBMC were isolated by Ficoll-Paque PLUS density-gradient centrifugation. After sorting, cells were lysed in RLT buffer, RNA was extracted using a Qiagen RNeasy kit, and the extracted RNA was stored at -80 degrees C.

General study outcomes and caveats: Clonotypes were defined as single alpha or beta chain sequences, not paired alpha/beta receptors. RNA-based TCR counts may be influenced by expression changes linked to T cell activation and differentiation. Gini index rose and Shannon and inverse Simpson diversity fell from naive through CM, EM and EMRA in both CD4 and CD8 cells. After error correction, over 90% of naive TCR sequences appeared only once, giving much steeper abundance distributions than memory subsets. The repertoire findings for the naive and memory subsets could not be validated against a ground truth, as none was available. TCR abundance followed a power law whose exponent differed between naive and memory subsets but was consistent across the three individuals.

Library preparation used UMI-ligation and nested PCR. An equimolar mix of two oligonucleotides covering both TRBC1 and TRBC2 was used as the beta constant-region primer. Four rounds of PCR were used to amplify ligated cDNA, with nested alpha and beta constant-region primers being used together with the SP2 primer. A single-stranded oligonucleotide containing the SP2 primer and a 12-nucleotide UMI was joined to the 3' end of the cDNA by T4 RNA ligase 1. The ligation reaction was incubated at 16°C for about 20-24 hours. PCR2 was usually performed as a SYBR Green qPCR and halted at a preset threshold so that over-amplification would not occur. Apart from the first purification, every purification step used Agencourt AMPure XP magnetic beads. Library amounts were measured by Qubit and library quality was assessed on a TapeStation, where the main peak was expected at around 650 bp. Sequencing of the pooled libraries was done on an Illumina MiSeq using v2 2x251 paired-end kits, which typically yielded roughly 0.95-2.3 million reads per sample. Each sample's library went into the pool at 4 to 5 nM, and about 4.5-8% PhiX was added to help with cluster recognition. The authors processed their data as follows. FASTQ reads processed by Demultiplexor were assigned V and J genes by Decombinator through tag matching that tolerated a single base-pair mismatch. Collapsinator used UMIs to correct both sequencing errors and frequency errors arising from PCR heterogeneity. CDR3Translator translated TCRs and extracted CDR3s from the conserved cysteine to the FGXG phenylalanine, flagging non-productive sequences. Gini, Shannon entropy and inverse Simpson indices were computed after subsampling the repertoires to the same number of UMI-defined TCRs. Within the linear range, a power law was fitted by maximum likelihood to the distributions of clonotype abundance. When run on a single naive CD8 sample, MIGEC and the pipeline yielded similar UMI counts, similar unique TCR numbers and similar clonal distributions. A set of 6,000 to 8,000 CMV-associated CDR3 sequences, compiled from VDJdb and a published dataset, was used to search the repertoires. TCRdb reprocessed the public reads (quality trimming at Q25 with fastp, clone calling with MiXCR) and kept in-frame beta chains. Every distinct CDR3 protein forms one entry, paired with its most common genes and DNA. TCRdb, not the authors, supplied the V and J calls. Here the sample has about 23,000 distinct CDR3 sequences; 7% to 10% occur a single time. 22% of the sample lies in the top ten.

The germline V gene provides CDR1 ENHRY and CDR2 SYGVKD. The CDR3 spans 15 residues, from the cysteine through the phenylalanine. Just CDR3 DNA is preserved here, 45 bases in frame from base 1. From V the trimming removes 10 bases and from J it removes 8 bases, while the gene matches leave 12 bases of the junction unaccounted for. The sample holds a few counts of this clonotype. Its antigen is unknown. It has no much larger one-base neighbor in the sample; base qualities were not kept. The chain was built from TRBV10-3 and TRBJ2-1; TRBD1 lines up with 12 middle nucleotides. This sequence originates from a human donor in good health. Sequencing was done on a sample of central memory CD8+ T cells from blood. The cell subset or site label of this sample denotes: central memory, CD45RA- CD27+. The CDR3 in this case is CASQSLGTGGYEQFF. The DNA reads TGTGCCAGCCAATCCCTCGGGACAGGGGGCTATGAGCAGTTCTTC.